Following are 5 T cell receptor beta chains from one sample sequenced in a study of T-cell reconstitution after alpha-beta-depleted transplantation in children. Unique molecular identifiers tagged the TCRbeta library. TCRdb reanalysed the PCR reads using MiXCR and keeps one entry per CDR3 protein. The data hold over 80,000 distinct CDR3 sequences, with 20% to 30% observed a single time. The sequencing used PBMCs, collected before TCRalphabeta/CD19-depleted stem cell transplant. These TCRs come from a boy under 10 years old with acute lymphoblastic leukemia, due to receive a stem cell transplant.

Written as DNA, the CDR3 is TGTGCCAGCAGCGCGATGGTAGCGGCCTACAATGAGCAGTTCTTC. It yields the protein CASSAMVAAYNEQFF. This rearrangement joins TRBV9 to TRBJ2-1; a weak D match, TRBD2 (6 bases). Looked up from germline, CDR1 is SGDLS and CDR2 is YYNGEE. The CDR3 extends over 15 amino acids. Deletions cut 3 bases from V and 2 bases from J, with 12 bases between.

Only a few counts were recorded for this clonotype. The gene calls are TRBV27 and TRBJ2-1; maybe TRBD2 (5 bases). The CDR3 contains 15 residues. From germline, CDR1 is MNHEY and CDR2 SMNVEV (reference sequence). V gave up 2 bases and J gave up 7 bases, with 15 bases separating them. CDR3 nucleotides: TGTGCCAGCAGTTTAAGGAGCGGCGTGACTAATGAGCAGTTCTTC. It codes for CASSLRSGVTNEQFF.

This clonotype was seen more than once but under ten times. This chain links TRBV5-1 with TRBJ2-3, with 8 bases identical to TRBD2. From germline, CDR1 is SGHRS and CDR2 YFSETQ. V lost 9 bases, J lost 2 bases, and 5 bases stayed unmatched. CDR3 length: 13 residues. The CDR3 coding sequence is TGCGCCAACCCGGGAGGGGCCACAGATACGCAGTATTTT. Translating gives CANPGGATDTQYF.

V gene TRBV28 combines with J gene TRBJ1-5; possibly TRBD1 for D (6 bases). The germline V gene has CDR1 MDHEN and CDR2 SYDVKM. The ends were cut back, 5 bases at V and 0 bases at J, with 14 bases in the middle. The CDR3 covers 16 residues. CDR3 nucleotide sequence: TGTGCCAGCAGTCCAACCAGGGGCTATAGCAATCAGCCCCAGCATTTT. Encoded protein: CASSPTRGYSNQPQHF.

This clonotype occurred many times. The CDR3 DNA reads as TGTGCCAGCAGCCTTGGACAGGGGAACACTGAAGCTTTCTTT. This gives the protein CASSLGQGNTEAFF. The V call is TRBV6-2 or TRBV6-3, the J call TRBJ1-1, with 8 bases that match TRBD1. Losses at the gene ends were 6 bases for V and 1 base for J; bases not matched to a gene: 4. The CDR3 is made up of 14 amino acids. Per germline, CDR1 MNHEY and CDR2 SVGEGT.